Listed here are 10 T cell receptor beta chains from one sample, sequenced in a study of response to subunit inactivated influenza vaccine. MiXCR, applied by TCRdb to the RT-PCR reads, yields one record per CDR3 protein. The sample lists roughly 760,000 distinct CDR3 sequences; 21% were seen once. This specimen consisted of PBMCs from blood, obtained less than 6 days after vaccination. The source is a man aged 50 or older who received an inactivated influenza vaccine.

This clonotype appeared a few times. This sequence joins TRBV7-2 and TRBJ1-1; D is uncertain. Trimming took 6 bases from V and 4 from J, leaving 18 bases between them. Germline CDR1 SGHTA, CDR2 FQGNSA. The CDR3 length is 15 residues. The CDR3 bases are TGTGCCAGCAGTTCGTACCCCCGAATGGGCACTGAAGCTTTCTTT. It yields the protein CASSSYPRMGTEAFF.

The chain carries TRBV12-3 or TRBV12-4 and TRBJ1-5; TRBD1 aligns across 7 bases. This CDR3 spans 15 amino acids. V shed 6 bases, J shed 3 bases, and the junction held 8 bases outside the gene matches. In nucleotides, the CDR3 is TGTGCCAGCAGCGCCGGACAGGTTATCAATCAGCCCCAGCATTTT. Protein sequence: CASSAGQVINQPQHF.

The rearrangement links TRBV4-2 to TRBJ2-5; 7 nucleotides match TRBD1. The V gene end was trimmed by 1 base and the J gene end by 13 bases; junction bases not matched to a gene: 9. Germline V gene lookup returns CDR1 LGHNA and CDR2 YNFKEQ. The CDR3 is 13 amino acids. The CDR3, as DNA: TGTGCCAGCAGCCAAGCGCCGGCGACAGGGAGGTACTTC. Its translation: CASSQAPATGRYF.

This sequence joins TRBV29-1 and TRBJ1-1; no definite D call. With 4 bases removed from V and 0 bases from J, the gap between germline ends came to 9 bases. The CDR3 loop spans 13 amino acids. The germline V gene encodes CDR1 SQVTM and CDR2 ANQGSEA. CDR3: CSVAKVMNTEAFF. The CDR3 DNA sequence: TGCAGCGTTGCTAAAGTAATGAACACTGAAGCTTTCTTT. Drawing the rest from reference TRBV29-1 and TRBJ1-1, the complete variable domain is SAVISQKPSRDICQRGTSLTIQCQVDSQVTMMFWYRQQPGQSLTLIATANQGSEATYESGFVIDKFPISRPNLTFSTLTVSNMSPEDSSIYLCSVAKVMNTEAFFGQGTRLTVV.

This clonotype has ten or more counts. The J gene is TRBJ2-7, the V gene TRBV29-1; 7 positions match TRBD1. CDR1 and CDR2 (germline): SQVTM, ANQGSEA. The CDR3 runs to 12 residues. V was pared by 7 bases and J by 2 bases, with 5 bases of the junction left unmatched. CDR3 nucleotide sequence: TGCAGCGCCAGACAGGGTACCTACGAGCAGTACTTC. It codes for CSARQGTYEQYF.

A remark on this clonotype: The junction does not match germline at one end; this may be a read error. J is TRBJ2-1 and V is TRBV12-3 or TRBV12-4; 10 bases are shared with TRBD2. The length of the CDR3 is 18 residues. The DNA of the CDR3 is TGTGCCCGCAGTTTATCCCTAGCGGGAGAGGGGACCTACAATGAGCAGTTCTTC. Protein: CARSLSLAGEGTYNEQFF.

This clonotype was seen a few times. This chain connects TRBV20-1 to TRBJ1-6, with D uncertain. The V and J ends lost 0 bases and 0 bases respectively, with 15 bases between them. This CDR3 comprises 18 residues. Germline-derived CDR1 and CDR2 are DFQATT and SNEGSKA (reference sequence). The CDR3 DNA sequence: TGCAGTGCTAGAGATCCAAAGGTGCATGGCTCCTATAATTCACCCCTCCACTTT. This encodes CSARDPKVHGSYNSPLHF.

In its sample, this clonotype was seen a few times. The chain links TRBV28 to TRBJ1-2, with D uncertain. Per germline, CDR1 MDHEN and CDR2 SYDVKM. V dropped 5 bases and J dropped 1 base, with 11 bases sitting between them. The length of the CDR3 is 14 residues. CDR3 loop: CASSPTAFNYGYTF. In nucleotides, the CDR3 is TGTGCCAGCAGTCCTACGGCGTTTAACTATGGCTACACCTTC.

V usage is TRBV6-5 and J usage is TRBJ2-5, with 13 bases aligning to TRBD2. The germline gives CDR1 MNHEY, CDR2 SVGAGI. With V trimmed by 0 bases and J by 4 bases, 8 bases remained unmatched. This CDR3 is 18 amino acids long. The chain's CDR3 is CASSYSMWTSGSTETQYF. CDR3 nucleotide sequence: TGTGCCAGCAGTTACTCGATGTGGACTAGCGGGAGTACAGAGACCCAGTACTTC.

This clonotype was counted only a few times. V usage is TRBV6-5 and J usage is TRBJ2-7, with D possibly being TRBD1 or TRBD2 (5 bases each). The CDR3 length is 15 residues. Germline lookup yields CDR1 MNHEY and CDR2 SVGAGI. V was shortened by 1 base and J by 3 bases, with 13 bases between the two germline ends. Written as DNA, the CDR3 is TGTGCCAGCAGTTACTTCCGGGGCCCCGACTACGAGCAGTACTTC. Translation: CASSYFRGPDYEQYF.